Below are 2 T cell receptor beta chains sequenced from a single sample in a study of identical twins. TCRdb analysed the 5' RACE reads with MiXCR anew, one entry per CDR3 protein. Here the sample spans 690,000 or so distinct CDR3 sequences, 5.5% to 7.5% being singletons. Sequencing was carried out using naive T cells sorted from blood. All receptors come from a young man in good health.

This rearrangement joins TRBV3-1 to TRBJ1-1; tentative D call: TRBD1 (6 bases). Trimming took 3 bases from V and 1 from J, leaving 15 bases between them. Germline CDR1 reads LGHDT; CDR2 reads YNNKEL (reference sequence). This CDR3 spans 16 amino acids. The CDR3: CASSQSLGAGNTEAFF. The DNA of the CDR3 is TGTGCCAGCAGCCAGAGCTTGGGGGCAGGGAACACTGAAGCTTTCTTT.

The chain couples TRBV5-1 to TRBJ2-7; 10 nucleotides agree with TRBD2. J was trimmed by 3 bases and V by 4 bases; bases with no gene match: 16. Germline V gene lookup returns CDR1 SGHRS and CDR2 YFSETQ. This CDR3 region has 18 residues. CDR3 nucleotide sequence: TGCGCCAGCAGCCTACTAACCCGGAAAGCGGGAGGGAACTACGAGCAGTACTTC. This sequence encodes CASSLLTRKAGGNYEQYF.